Below are 11 T cell receptor beta chains sequenced from a single sample in a study of T cells in Graves' hyperthyroidism and ophthalmopathy. Authors of the study amplified TCR beta CDR3 regions from RNA transcripts. The study used the HTBI primer set for a first-round RT-PCR of the TCR CDR3. In TCRdb, the multiplex PCR reads were re-called with MiXCR into one record per CDR3 protein. The sample consists of under 400,000 distinct CDR3 sequences, about 15% of them appearing once. The sequencing sample was made of blood. These receptors were taken from an older woman with Graves' hyperthyroidism.

This sequence joins TRBV11-2 and TRBJ2-5; 8 positions match TRBD1. CDR3 length: 15 amino acids. Looked up from germline, CDR1 is SGHAT and CDR2 is FQNNGV. Trimming took 5 bases from V and 5 from J; bases not matched to a gene: 10. CDR3 protein: CASSRGQGGMETQYF. CDR3 DNA sequence: TGTGCCAGCAGCCGAGGACAGGGCGGTATGGAGACCCAGTACTTC.

The table lists this clonotype with many counts. This chain links TRBV2 with TRBJ1-1, with D maybe TRBD1 (6 bases). This CDR3 comprises 13 residues. From germline, CDR1 is SNHLY and CDR2 FYNNEI. With 6 bases removed from V and 0 bases from J, the gap between germline ends came to 8 bases. In DNA form, the CDR3 reads TGTGCCAGCAGGGGACACCTGAACACTGAAGCTTTCTTT. Translated: CASRGHLNTEAFF. Full variable domain (rest looked up from reference TRBV2 and TRBJ1-1): EPEVTQTPSHQVTQMGQEVILRCVPISNHLYFYWYRQILGQKVEFLVSFYNNEISEKSEIFDDQFSVERPDGSNFTLKIRSTKLEDSAMYFCASRGHLNTEAFFGQGTRLTVV.

This clonotype was counted many times. The chain has TRBV12-5 and TRBJ2-1, with TRBD2 identical over 10 bases. The CDR3 contains 17 residues. Looked up from germline, CDR1 is LGHNT and CDR2 is FRNRAP. V shed 2 bases and J 6 bases; nucleotides not matched to a gene: 10. The DNA of the CDR3 is TGTGCTAGTGGTTTGCAGTTTCTAGCGGGAGTGGGCAATGAGCAGTTCTTC. As protein: CASGLQFLAGVGNEQFF. The whole variable domain, remainder taken from reference TRBV12-5 and TRBJ2-1, is DARVTQTPRHKVTEMGQEVTMRCQPILGHNTVFWYRQTMMQGLELLAYFRNRAPLDDSGMPKDRFSAEMPDATLATLKIQPSEPRDSAVYFCASGLQFLAGVGNEQFFGPGTRLTVL.

The chain uses TRBV5-4 and TRBJ2-7; TRBD2 matches 11 bases. The CDR3 spans 14 residues. From germline, CDR1 is SGHNT and CDR2 YYREEE (reference sequence). J gave up 6 bases and V 3 bases, and 5 bases lay outside the gene matches. CDR3 bases: TGTGCCAGCAGCTCCCGACTAGCGGGGTTCGAGCAGTACTTC. It yields the protein CASSSRLAGFEQYF.

This clonotype was recorded many times. The V gene is TRBV30, the J gene TRBJ1-1, with D unclear. The V gene lost 0 bases and the J gene lost 3 bases, with 11 bases spanning the gap. The CDR3 is 14 amino acids. In germline, CDR1 is GTSNPN, CDR2 SVGIG (reference sequence). CDR3 in amino acids: CAWSVVGGYTEAFF. DNA for the CDR3: TGTGCCTGGAGTGTAGTAGGAGGGTACACTGAAGCTTTCTTT.

This clonotype was detected ten times or more. The chain has TRBV11-1 and TRBJ2-1; TRBD1 aligns across 7 bases. V gave up 0 bases and J gave up 2 bases; unmatched junction bases: 7. The CDR3 loop spans 17 amino acids. Germline V gives CDR1 SGHAT, CDR2 FQDESV (reference sequence). CDR3 DNA: TGTGCCAGCAGCTTAGCATGGGCCGGGACAGCCTACAATGAGCAGTTCTTC. It yields the protein CASSLAWAGTAYNEQFF.

This clonotype was seen many times. The V and J genes are TRBV7-2 and TRBJ2-3, with D possibly TRBD2 on 6 matching bases. The CDR3 totals 15 residues. CDR1 is SGHTA and CDR2 is FQGNSA in the germline V gene. With 5 bases removed from V and 2 bases from J, the gap between germline ends came to 14 bases. The CDR3 loop reads CASSPTGVNTDTQYF. Here the CDR3 DNA reads TGTGCCAGCAGCCCTACGGGGGTGAACACAGATACGCAGTATTTT.

This clonotype occurred a few times. V and J are TRBV27 and TRBJ2-7; D remains unclear. This CDR3 has 12 residues. Trimming left V 1 base short and J 6 bases short, with 7 bases between. From germline, CDR1 is MNHEY and CDR2 SMNVEV (reference sequence). DNA for the CDR3: TGTGCCAGCAGTTTATTGGGATCCGAGCAGTACTTC. Translation gives CASSLLGSEQYF.

This clonotype was picked up many times. The chain recombines TRBV7-2 with TRBJ1-5; D uncertain. Germline lookup yields CDR1 SGHTA and CDR2 FQGNSA. Trimming shortened V by 8 bases and J by 7 bases, and 21 bases separated the two germline ends. There are 15 residues in the CDR3. CDR3 in DNA: TGTGCCAGCGGAGTGTGGGCAGGCAGCAGCCAGCCCCAGCATTTT. Protein sequence: CASGVWAGSSQPQHF.

As regards this clonotype: Just one base apart from a much larger clone, this may be a read error. The chain has TRBV12-3 or TRBV12-4 and TRBJ2-2; 10 bases are a match to TRBD1. This CDR3 contains 16 residues. The CDR3 protein is CASSPRQGALTGELLF. The CDR3 DNA sequence: TGTGCCAGCAGTCCTCGACAGGGGGCATTGACCGGGGAGCTGCTTTTT.

Ten or more counts support this clonotype. J is TRBJ1-2 and V is TRBV6-6; no reliable D call. V lost 7 bases, J lost 1 base, and 10 bases lay in between. Germline V lookup: CDR1 MNHNY, CDR2 SVGAGI (reference sequence). The CDR3 runs to 13 residues. The DNA for the CDR3 is TGTGCCAGCACCCACTCGGGTAACTATGGCTACACCTTC. Residues: CASTHSGNYGYTF.